Each of the 10 T cell receptor beta chains below was sequenced from the same sample in a study of blood T cells in healthy people across ages. For the second PCR, which ran for roughly 7 to 11 cycles, a sample-barcoded 5' primer and a J-beta primer mix were used. Using its own MiXCR run on the 5' RACE reads, TCRdb lists one record per CDR3 protein. The sample contains roughly 700,000 distinct CDR3 sequences, 49% of which appear only once. What was sequenced was blood. The receptors were gathered from a woman aged 55-75 years in good health.

There are many counts of this clonotype. The rearrangement uses TRBV29-1 and TRBJ2-5; D is perhaps TRBD2 (6 bases). The CDR3 runs to 14 residues. CDR1 and CDR2 from the germline V gene are SQVTM and ANQGSEA. The V and J ends lost 2 bases and 4 bases respectively, with 14 bases between them. The CDR3 spells CSVETSSMGETQYF. The CDR3 DNA follows: TGCAGCGTTGAAACTAGCTCAATGGGAGAGACCCAGTACTTC.

The rearrangement uses TRBV7-2 and TRBJ2-1, with D perhaps being TRBD1 or TRBD2 (6 bases each). The CDR3 consists of 17 residues. CDR1 and CDR2 (germline): SGHTA, FQGNSA. The V and J ends lost 4 bases and 1 base respectively, with 17 bases between them. The CDR3 reads CASSSSLGGISYNEQFF. The CDR3 coding sequence is TGTGCCAGCAGCTCGAGCCTAGGGGGGATTTCCTACAATGAGCAGTTCTTC.

V usage is TRBV6-1 and J usage is TRBJ2-2; D might be TRBD1 (6 bases). The CDR3 contains 14 residues. Germline-derived CDR1 and CDR2 are MNHNS and SASEGT. Trimming took 6 bases from V and 4 from J, leaving 12 bases between them. The CDR3 is CASSPTGLTGELFF. CDR3 in DNA: TGTGCCAGCAGCCCAACAGGGCTCACCGGGGAGCTGTTTTTT.

The rearrangement uses TRBV5-1 and TRBJ1-1; D is ambiguous. The V end lost 0 bases, the J end lost 1 base, and 7 bases lay between the germline ends. The CDR3 is 14 amino acids. Germline lookup yields CDR1 SGHRS and CDR2 YFSETQ. DNA for the CDR3: TGCGCCAGCAGCTTGGAGGCGGGGAACACTGAAGCTTTCTTT. Its protein is CASSLEAGNTEAFF.

The chain couples TRBV18 to TRBJ2-7; D not resolved. Germline CDR1 reads KGHSH; CDR2 reads LQKENI. V was trimmed by 0 bases and J by 5 bases, leaving 11 bases between them. The CDR3 has 14 amino acids. CDR3 region: CASSPPSARDEQYF. CDR3 DNA: TGTGCCAGCTCACCACCTTCCGCGCGCGACGAGCAGTACTTC.

The rearrangement uses TRBV2 and TRBJ2-5; D is perhaps TRBD2 (6 bases). CDR3 length: 13 amino acids. Germline CDR1 is SNHLY and CDR2 is FYNNEI. V lost 7 bases, J lost 0 bases, and 9 bases lay in between. The CDR3 nucleotides read TGTGCCAGCAATGGGGACTACCAAGAGACCCAGTACTTC. It codes for CASNGDYQETQYF. Full variable domain (outside the CDR3, taken from reference TRBV2 and TRBJ2-5): EPEVTQTPSHQVTQMGQEVILRCVPISNHLYFYWYRQILGQKVEFLVSFYNNEISEKSEIFDDQFSVERPDGSNFTLKIRSTKLEDSAMYFCASNGDYQETQYFGPGTRLLVL.

Concerning this clonotype: The junction departs from the called germline gene at one end, perhaps through a read error. The CDR3 DNA sequence: TGTGCCGGCAGCCCAAAAGGATTAGCCAAAAACATTCAGTACTTC. Amino acids: CAGSPKGLAKNIQYF. V usage is TRBV7-2 and J usage is TRBJ2-4; D is uncertain. CDR1 and CDR2 from the germline V gene are SGHTA and FQGNSA. The CDR3 covers 15 residues.

This clonotype was detected a few times. The rearrangement links TRBV7-2 to TRBJ2-7; D call uncertain. V was clipped by 3 bases and J by 8 bases, with 20 bases between them. The germline gives CDR1 SGHTA, CDR2 FQGNSA. The CDR3 contains 15 residues. The chain's CDR3 is CASSLEPGPFGKQYF. CDR3 nucleotides: TGTGCCAGCAGCTTGGAACCGGGCCCTTTCGGTAAGCAGTACTTC. Complete variable domain (other parts from reference TRBV7-2 and TRBJ2-7): GAGVSQSPSNKVTEKGKDVELRCDPISGHTALYWYRQSLGQGLEFLIYFQGNSAPDKSGLPSDRFSAERTGGSVSTLTIQRTQQEDSAVYLCASSLEPGPFGKQYFGPGTRLTVT.

This clonotype was seen a handful of times. This may arise from a read error, as a much more abundant clone is one base away. The chain carries TRBV9 and TRBJ2-5; 9 nucleotides agree with TRBD2. Per germline, CDR1 SGDLS and CDR2 YYNGEE. V was pared by 0 bases and J by 11 bases, with 8 bases of the junction left unmatched. The CDR3 runs to 14 residues. CDR3 DNA sequence: TGTGCCAGCAGCGTAGGACTAGCGGAAAATGAGCAGTACTTC. It encodes CASSVGLAENEQYF.

The sample holds a few counts of this clonotype. V is TRBV6-2 or TRBV6-3 and J is TRBJ2-5, with 10 bases fitting TRBD2. The trim removed 6 bases at V and 1 base at J, leaving 8 bases unmatched. The CDR3 has 16 amino acids. Germline V lookup: CDR1 MNHEY, CDR2 SVGEGT. CDR3 region: CASSPPLAGAQETQYF. The CDR3 DNA follows: TGTGCCAGCAGCCCTCCCCTAGCGGGAGCCCAAGAGACCCAGTACTTC.